The 28 T cell receptor beta chains in this list originate from one sample, sequenced in a study of T cells in Graves' hyperthyroidism and ophthalmopathy. Amplified regions were TCR beta CDR3 sequences from RNA transcripts. The HTBI primer set served for first-round RT-PCR of the TCR CDR3. TCRdb used MiXCR to reprocess the multiplex PCR reads, holding one entry per CDR3 protein. The repertoire consists of over 250,000 distinct CDR3 sequences, with approximately 26% occurring once and the leading ten covering over 25%. The source material was blood. These receptors were obtained from a middle-aged man with Graves' hyperthyroidism that later progressed to Graves' ophthalmopathy.

The chain uses TRBV30 and TRBJ2-7; weak D call: TRBD1 (6 bases). The CDR3 runs 15 residues. Deletions cut 3 bases from V and 3 bases from J, with 18 bases between. Germline values: CDR1 GTSNPN, CDR2 SVGIG (reference sequence). CDR3 protein: CAWSYLPGVHYEQYF. In DNA form, the CDR3 reads TGTGCCTGGAGCTACCTCCCAGGGGTCCACTACGAGCAGTACTTC.

Ten or more counts support this clonotype. V and J are TRBV4-1 and TRBJ1-2; tentatively, D is TRBD1 (6 bases). The CDR3 loop spans 16 amino acids. From germline, CDR1 is MGHRA and CDR2 YSYEKL. V was trimmed by 3 bases and J by 6 bases, leaving 20 bases between them. As DNA, the CDR3 is TGCGCCAGCAGCCATCTCGGACAGCGGTACCGGGATGGCTACACCTTC. Residues: CASSHLGQRYRDGYTF.

The V and J genes are TRBV6-1 and TRBJ2-2; the D is unclear. Trimming pared 8 bases from V and 3 bases from J, leaving 10 bases between. The CDR3 totals 13 residues. Germline lookup yields CDR1 MNHNS and CDR2 SASEGT. CDR3 in amino acids: CASFPEYTGELFF. CDR3 sequence (DNA): TGTGCCAGCTTCCCGGAGTACACCGGGGAGCTGTTTTTT.

This clonotype occurred many times. This chain connects TRBV12-3 or TRBV12-4 to TRBJ2-7, with D unresolved. The CDR3 is 13 amino acids. Trimming stripped 1 base from V and 1 base from J, with 5 bases between. The CDR3 DNA sequence: TGTGCCAGCAGTTTAGGGGAATCCTACGAGCAGTACTTC. This encodes CASSLGESYEQYF.

The CDR3 bases are TGCAGTGCCACGGGATTACCTTACGAGCAGTACTTC. Residues: CSATGLPYEQYF. This chain links TRBV20-1 with TRBJ2-7, with D possibly matching TRBD2 (5 bases). The V end was cut by 6 bases, the J end by 4 bases, with 13 bases between. Germline values: CDR1 DFQATT, CDR2 SNEGSKA (reference sequence). The CDR3 has 12 amino acids.

V gene TRBV24-1 combines with J gene TRBJ2-5; TRBD1 matches at 7 bases. V lost 4 bases to trimming and J lost 2 bases; unmatched junction nucleotides: 6. The CDR3 has 15 residues. The germline V gene encodes CDR1 KGHDR and CDR2 SFDVKD. The CDR3 loop is CATSDLGTEQETQYF. For the CDR3, the DNA is TGTGCCACCAGTGACCTCGGGACAGAGCAAGAGACCCAGTACTTC.

In this sample, this clonotype turned up many times. This sequence joins TRBV6-1 and TRBJ2-5, with 13 nucleotides matching TRBD2. The CDR3 spans 16 residues. CDR1 and CDR2 from the germline V gene are MNHNS and SASEGT. V lost 6 bases, J lost 4 bases, and 8 bases stayed unmatched. The CDR3 protein is CASRGLAGTRGETQYF. In DNA, the CDR3 is TGTGCCAGCAGGGGACTAGCGGGAACAAGGGGAGAGACCCAGTACTTC.

This clonotype was counted ten times or more. The chain employs TRBV7-3 and TRBJ2-5; D unclear. The germline gives CDR1 SGHTA, CDR2 FQGTGA. V was trimmed by 4 bases and J by 4 bases, leaving 10 bases between them. The CDR3 has 13 residues. Here the CDR3 DNA reads TGTGCCAGCAGCTCGGGCCACGGAGAGACCCAGTACTTC. Protein: CASSSGHGETQYF.

At least ten counts were recorded for this clonotype. The CDR3 sequence is CASSSSSGSVYEQYF. CDR3 nucleotide sequence: TGTGCCAGCAGCTCCTCTAGCGGGAGTGTCTACGAGCAGTACTTC. The J gene is TRBJ2-7, the V gene TRBV11-2, with TRBD2 identical over 10 bases. From germline, CDR1 is SGHAT and CDR2 FQNNGV. This CDR3 has 15 residues. With V trimmed by 4 bases and J by 3 bases, 6 bases remained unmatched.

The chain couples TRBV12-3 or TRBV12-4 to TRBJ2-7; a weak D match, TRBD1 (6 bases). V dropped 6 bases and J dropped 3 bases, with 15 bases sitting between them. There are 14 residues in the CDR3. The chain's CDR3 is CASSPGTLDYEQYF. As DNA, the CDR3 is TGTGCCAGCAGCCCCGGGACACTCGACTACGAGCAGTACTTC.

This clonotype was found many times. V and J are TRBV28 and TRBJ1-1; D possibly corresponds to TRBD1 (5 bases). The V end was cut by 8 bases, the J end by 1 base, with 17 bases between. This CDR3 is built from 15 residues. Looked up from germline, CDR1 is MDHEN and CDR2 is SYDVKM. In DNA form, the CDR3 reads TGTGCCAGCCCTCCTTCTATGGGGGGGAACACTGAAGCTTTCTTT. Translation: CASPPSMGGNTEAFF.

J is TRBJ2-2 and V is TRBV6-2 or TRBV6-3; a possible D gene is TRBD2 (6 bases). From germline, CDR1 is MNHEY and CDR2 SVGEGT. V was clipped by 1 base and J by 5 bases, with 8 bases between them. The CDR3 totals 14 residues. The CDR3 loop reads CASSYLEGTGELFF. The CDR3 DNA is TGTGCCAGCAGTTACTTGGAGGGAACCGGGGAGCTGTTTTTT.

This clonotype came up many times. CDR3 sequence: CASSFLVSSYEQYF. The DNA of the CDR3 is TGTGCCAGCAGTTTCCTAGTTAGCTCCTACGAGCAGTACTTC. This chain joins TRBV28 and TRBJ2-7; D is undetermined. Germline CDR1 MDHEN, CDR2 SYDVKM. Trimming removed 3 bases at V and 0 bases at J, with 9 bases between. The CDR3 is made up of 14 amino acids.

This clonotype was detected once. The V gene is TRBV6-2 or TRBV6-3, the J gene TRBJ1-1; no definite D call. Per the germline V gene, CDR1 is MNHEY and CDR2 is SVGEGT. V gave up 6 bases and J gave up 4 bases, with 21 bases separating them. CDR3 length equals 16 residues. As DNA, the CDR3 is TGTGCCAGCAGAATCTGGACCGTCAGAAGCGGCACTGAAGCTTTCTTT. Residues: CASRIWTVRSGTEAFF.

This clonotype was recorded at least ten times. The V call is TRBV20-1, the J call TRBJ1-1; D call uncertain. CDR1 is DFQATT and CDR2 is SNEGSKA in the germline V gene (reference sequence). V dropped 1 base and J dropped 1 base, with 7 bases sitting between them. This CDR3 has 13 residues. The chain's CDR3 is CSARGGTNTEAFF. The DNA for the CDR3 is TGCAGTGCTAGAGGGGGAACGAACACTGAAGCTTTCTTT.

This clonotype has a count of ten or more. The J gene is TRBJ2-2, the V gene TRBV20-1; maybe TRBD2 (6 bases). Trimming removed 6 bases at V and 0 bases at J, with 8 bases between. This CDR3 spans 13 amino acids. Germline V gene data show CDR1 as DFQATT and CDR2 as SNEGSKA (reference sequence). For the CDR3, the DNA is TGCAGTGCGCGGGGACCGAACACCGGGGAGCTGTTTTTT. Translation: CSARGPNTGELFF.

This clonotype was observed many times. CDR3 protein: CASSIRTGRNQPQHF. Written as DNA, the CDR3 is TGTGCCAGCAGCATTCGGACAGGACGTAATCAGCCCCAGCATTTT. The V and J genes are TRBV7-8 and TRBJ1-5; 7 nucleotides match TRBD1. Germline CDR1 is SGHVS and CDR2 is FQNEAQ. CDR3 length: 15 amino acids. The V and J ends lost 5 bases and 4 bases, in that order; junction bases with no gene match: 8.

At least ten counts were recorded for this clonotype. This chain links TRBV18 with TRBJ2-7, with a tentative D call TRBD1 (6 bases). The CDR3 runs to 17 residues. The germline CDR1 and CDR2 sequences are KGHSH and LQKENI. The V end lost 3 bases, the J end lost 4 bases, and 22 bases lay between the germline ends. DNA for the CDR3: TGTGCCAGCTCACCGGCTACTACAGGGCAGAGTCCGTACGAGCAGTACTTC. Its translation: CASSPATTGQSPYEQYF.

V usage is TRBV28 and J usage is TRBJ1-2; D may be TRBD1 (6 bases). Trimming stripped 7 bases from V and 8 bases from J, with 11 bases between. The CDR3 consists of 11 residues. The germline CDR1 and CDR2 sequences are MDHEN and SYDVKM. The CDR3 DNA reads TGTGCCAGCATTAATGGACAGGGCTACACCTTC. This encodes CASINGQGYTF.

This clonotype showed up many times. This chain links TRBV13 with TRBJ2-7, with 7 positions matching TRBD1. J was trimmed by 7 bases and V by 5 bases; bases with no gene match: 8. The V gene's germline CDR1 is PRHDT and CDR2 FYEKMQ (reference sequence). The CDR3 extends over 13 amino acids. The CDR3 loop reads CASSPGTAKEQYF. The CDR3 bases are TGTGCCAGCAGCCCCGGGACAGCGAAAGAGCAGTACTTC.

This clonotype has ten or more counts. The V call is TRBV29-1, the J call TRBJ2-7; 8 bases match TRBD2. The J segment lost 2 bases and the V segment lost 0 bases, leaving 6 bases of the junction unmatched. Germline V CDR1 and CDR2: SQVTM, ANQGSEA. This CDR3 has 15 residues. DNA of the CDR3: TGCAGCGTTGAAGAAAGGGGTAGCGGGACCTACGAGCAGTACTTC. As protein: CSVEERGSGTYEQYF.

This clonotype appeared many times. V is TRBV28 and J is TRBJ2-7; TRBD1 agrees at 10 bases. The CDR3 is made up of 16 amino acids. The V gene end was trimmed by 3 bases and the J gene end by 1 base; junction bases not matched to a gene: 6. CDR1 MDHEN and CDR2 SYDVKM come from the germline V gene. This CDR3 is CASSFGSGQGSYEQYF. For the CDR3, the DNA is TGTGCCAGCAGTTTTGGGTCGGGACAGGGGTCCTACGAGCAGTACTTC.

The chain is built from TRBV6-2 or TRBV6-3 and TRBJ2-5, with a weak D call TRBD1 (6 bases). With 7 bases removed from V and 5 bases from J, the gap between germline ends came to 11 bases. The CDR3 has 12 residues. Germline assignment: CDR1 MNHEY and CDR2 SVGEGT. The CDR3 is CASTDRPETQYF. In nucleotides, the CDR3 is TGTGCCAGCACCGACAGGCCGGAGACCCAGTACTTC.

This clonotype was seen repeatedly, ten times or more. This chain connects TRBV29-1 to TRBJ2-7, with 13 bases matching TRBD2. V shed 4 bases and J 7 bases; nucleotides not matched to a gene: 4. The CDR3 loop spans 13 amino acids. Germline V gene sequence: CDR1 SQVTM, CDR2 ANQGSEA. This CDR3 is CSVGTSGSWEQYF. The CDR3 DNA follows: TGCAGCGTTGGGACTAGCGGGAGTTGGGAGCAGTACTTC.

V usage is TRBV6-1 and J usage is TRBJ2-7; TRBD2 matches 8 bases. The CDR3 is 15 amino acids. The V and J ends lost 4 bases and 6 bases, in that order; junction bases with no gene match: 11. Germline CDR1 MNHNS, CDR2 SASEGT. The CDR3 bases are TGTGCCAGCAGTGCCCCGGGACTAGTAGCACTCGAGCAGTACTTC. Translation gives CASSAPGLVALEQYF.

In this sample, this clonotype turned up many times. The J gene is TRBJ2-4, the V gene TRBV6-8; D could derive from TRBD1 or TRBD2 (5 bases each). Germline V gene sequence: CDR1 MNHGY, CDR2 SAAAGT. CDR3 length equals 14 residues. The germline V and J ends were trimmed by 4 bases and 4 bases, with 11 bases remaining between them. The CDR3 DNA is TGTGCCAGCAGTTTGAGGGACCCAAAAAACATTCAGTACTTC. Translated: CASSLRDPKNIQYF.

This clonotype occurred many times. The genes are TRBV10-2 and TRBJ1-3; D may be TRBD1 (5 bases). Germline loops: CDR1 WSHSY, CDR2 SAAADI. This CDR3 spans 15 amino acids. V lost 6 bases to trimming and J lost 2 bases, with 14 bases between them. In nucleotides, the CDR3 is TGCGCCAGCAGAGATCAGGGTGACGCTGGAAACACCATATATTTT. Amino acid sequence: CASRDQGDAGNTIYF.

This clonotype came up many times. V usage is TRBV6-5 and J usage is TRBJ1-5; possibly TRBD1 for D (5 bases). The germline CDR1 and CDR2 sequences are MNHEY and SVGAGI. Deletions cut 7 bases from V and 7 bases from J, with 14 bases between. The CDR3 contains 13 residues. CDR3 sequence (DNA): TGTGCCAGCATCCCCCTTCGGGGCCAGCCCCAGCATTTT. Residues: CASIPLRGQPQHF.